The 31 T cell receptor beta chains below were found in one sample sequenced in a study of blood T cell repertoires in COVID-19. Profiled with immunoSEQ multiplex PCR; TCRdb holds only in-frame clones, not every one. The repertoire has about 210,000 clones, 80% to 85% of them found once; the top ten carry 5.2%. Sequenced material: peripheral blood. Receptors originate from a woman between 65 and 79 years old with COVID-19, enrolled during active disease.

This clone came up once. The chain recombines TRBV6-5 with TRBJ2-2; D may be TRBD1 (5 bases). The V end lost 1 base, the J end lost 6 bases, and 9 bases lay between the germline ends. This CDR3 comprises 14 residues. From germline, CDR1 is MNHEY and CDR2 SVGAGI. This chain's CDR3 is CASSYLRGAGELFF. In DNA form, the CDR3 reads TGTGCCAGCAGTTACTTAAGGGGTGCCGGGGAGCTGTTTTTT.

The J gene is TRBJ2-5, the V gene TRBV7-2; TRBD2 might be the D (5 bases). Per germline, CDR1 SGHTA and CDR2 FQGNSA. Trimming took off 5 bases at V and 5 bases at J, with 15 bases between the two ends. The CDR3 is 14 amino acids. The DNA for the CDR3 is TGTGCCAGCAGCGGCAGAGGGAATACGGAGACCCAGTACTTC. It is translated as CASSGRGNTETQYF.

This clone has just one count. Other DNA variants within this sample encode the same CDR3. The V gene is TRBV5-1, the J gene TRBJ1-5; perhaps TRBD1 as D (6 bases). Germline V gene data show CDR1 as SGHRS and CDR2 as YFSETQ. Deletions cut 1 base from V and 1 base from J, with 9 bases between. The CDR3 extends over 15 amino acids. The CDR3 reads CASSLTGLSNQPQHF. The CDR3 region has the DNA TGCGCCAGCAGCTTGACAGGGTTAAGCAATCAGCCCCAGCATTTT.

The CDR3 DNA sequence: TGTGCCAGCAGCCCGAAAGCCCCCTATGGCTACACCTTC. Encoded protein: CASSPKAPYGYTF. This chain uses TRBV11-2 with TRBJ1-2; no reliable D call. Germline V gene data show CDR1 as SGHAT and CDR2 as FQNNGV. There are 13 residues in the CDR3. Trimming left V 5 bases short and J 4 bases short, with 11 bases between.

This CDR3 is CASSRTGGAGETQYF. The CDR3 nucleotides read TGTGCCAGCTCACGGACAGGGGGCGCGGGCGAGACCCAGTACTTC. V and J are TRBV18 and TRBJ2-5; 11 bases agree with TRBD1. Germline V gives CDR1 KGHSH, CDR2 LQKENI. This CDR3 contains 15 residues. J gave up 5 bases and V 4 bases, and 6 bases lay outside the gene matches.

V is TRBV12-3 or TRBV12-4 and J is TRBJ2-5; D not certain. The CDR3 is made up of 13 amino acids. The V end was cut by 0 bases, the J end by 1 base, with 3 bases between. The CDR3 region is CASSLAFQETQYF. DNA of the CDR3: TGTGCCAGCAGTTTAGCCTTCCAAGAGACCCAGTACTTC.

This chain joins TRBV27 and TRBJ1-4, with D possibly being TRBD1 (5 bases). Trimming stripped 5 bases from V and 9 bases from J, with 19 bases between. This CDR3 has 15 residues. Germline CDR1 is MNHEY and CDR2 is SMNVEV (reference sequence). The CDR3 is CASSPLGANAKKLFF. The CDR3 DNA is TGTGCCAGCAGTCCCCTAGGGGCTAATGCGAAAAAACTGTTTTTT.

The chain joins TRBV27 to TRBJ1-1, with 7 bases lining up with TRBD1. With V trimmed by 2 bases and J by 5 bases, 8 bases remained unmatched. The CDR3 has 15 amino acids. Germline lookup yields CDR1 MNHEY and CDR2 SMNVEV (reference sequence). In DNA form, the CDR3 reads TGTGCCAGCAGTTTAGAATTTACAGGGGTTACTGAAGCTTTCTTT. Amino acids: CASSLEFTGVTEAFF.

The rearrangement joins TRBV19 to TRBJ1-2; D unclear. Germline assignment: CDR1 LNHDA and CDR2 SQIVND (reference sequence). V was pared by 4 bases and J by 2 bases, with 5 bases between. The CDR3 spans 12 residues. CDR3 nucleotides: TGTGCCAGTAGTAAGGAGAACTATGGCTACACCTTC. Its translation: CASSKENYGYTF.

CDR3 sequence reads: CASSVQGIAGAFF. The CDR3 DNA reads as TGTGCCAGCAGTGTACAGGGGATTGCGGGAGCTTTCTTT. The genes are TRBV2 and TRBJ1-1, with TRBD1 matching over 7 bases. V lost 4 bases to trimming and J lost 10 bases; unmatched junction nucleotides: 9. This CDR3 has 13 amino acids. Germline CDR1 and CDR2: SNHLY and FYNNEI.

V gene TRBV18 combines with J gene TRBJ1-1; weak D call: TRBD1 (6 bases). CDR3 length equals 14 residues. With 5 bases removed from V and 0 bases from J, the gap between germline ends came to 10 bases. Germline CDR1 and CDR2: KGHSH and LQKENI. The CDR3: CASSLDSMNTEAFF. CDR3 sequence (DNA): TGTGCCAGCTCATTGGACAGCATGAACACTGAAGCTTTCTTT.

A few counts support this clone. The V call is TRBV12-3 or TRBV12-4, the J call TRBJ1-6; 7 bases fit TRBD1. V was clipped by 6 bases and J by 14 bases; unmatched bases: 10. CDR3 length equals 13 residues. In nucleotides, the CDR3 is TGTGCCAGCAGCCTAAATCTAGACAGGGCCCTCCACTTT. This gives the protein CASSLNLDRALHF.

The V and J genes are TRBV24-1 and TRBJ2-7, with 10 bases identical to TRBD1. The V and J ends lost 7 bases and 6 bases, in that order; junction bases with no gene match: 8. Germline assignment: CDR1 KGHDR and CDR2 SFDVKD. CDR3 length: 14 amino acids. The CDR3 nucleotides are TGTGCCACCAGCTCTGCGGGACAGGGGCCCGAGCAGTACTTC. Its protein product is CATSSAGQGPEQYF.

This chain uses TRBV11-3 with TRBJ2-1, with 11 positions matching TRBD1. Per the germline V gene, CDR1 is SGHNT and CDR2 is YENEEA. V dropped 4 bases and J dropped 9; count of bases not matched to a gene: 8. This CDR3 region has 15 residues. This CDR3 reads CASSSRTGGESEQFF. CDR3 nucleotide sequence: TGTGCCAGCAGCTCCAGGACAGGGGGCGAATCTGAGCAGTTCTTC.

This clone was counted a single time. CDR3: CASSGLVGHNEQFF. The DNA of the CDR3 is TGTGCCAGTAGTGGCCTAGTAGGTCACAATGAGCAGTTCTTC. The V call is TRBV19, the J call TRBJ2-1, with unresolved D. The CDR3 totals 14 residues. Trimming shortened V by 5 bases and J by 5 bases, and 13 bases separated the two germline ends. The germline gives CDR1 LNHDA, CDR2 SQIVND (reference sequence). Full variable domain (rest looked up from reference TRBV19 and TRBJ2-1): DGGITQSPKYLFRKEGQNVTLSCEQNLNHDAMYWYRQDPGQGLRLIYYSQIVNDFQKGDIAEGYSVSREKKESFPLTVTSAQKNPTAFYLCASSGLVGHNEQFFGPGTRLTVL.

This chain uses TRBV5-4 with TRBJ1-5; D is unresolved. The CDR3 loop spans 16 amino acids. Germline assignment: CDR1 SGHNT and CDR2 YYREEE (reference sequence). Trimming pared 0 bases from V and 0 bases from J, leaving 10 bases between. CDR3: CASSLGAGGSNQPQHF. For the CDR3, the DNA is TGTGCCAGCAGCTTGGGGGCAGGAGGTAGCAATCAGCCCCAGCATTTT.

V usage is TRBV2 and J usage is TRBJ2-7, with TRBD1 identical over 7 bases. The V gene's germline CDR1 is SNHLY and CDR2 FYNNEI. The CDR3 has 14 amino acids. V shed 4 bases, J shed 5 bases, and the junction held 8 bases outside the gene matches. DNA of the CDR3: TGTGCCAGCAGTGCTCGCCAGGGGGTCAACGAGCAGTACTTC. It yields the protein CASSARQGVNEQYF. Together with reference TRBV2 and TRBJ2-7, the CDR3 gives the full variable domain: EPEVTQTPSHQVTQMGQEVILRCVPISNHLYFYWYRQILGQKVEFLVSFYNNEISEKSEIFDDQFSVERPDGSNFTLKIRSTKLEDSAMYFCASSARQGVNEQYFGPGTRLTVT.

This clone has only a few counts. CDR3 bases: TGTGCCACCAGCAGGACAGGGGCACCCTACCACGAGCAGTACTTC. It yields the protein CATSRTGAPYHEQYF. The rearrangement links TRBV15 to TRBJ2-7; 8 positions agree with TRBD1. This CDR3 has 15 residues. The germline gives CDR1 LNHNV, CDR2 YYDKDF (reference sequence). Trimming cost V 3 bases and J 5 bases; bases outside gene matches: 9.

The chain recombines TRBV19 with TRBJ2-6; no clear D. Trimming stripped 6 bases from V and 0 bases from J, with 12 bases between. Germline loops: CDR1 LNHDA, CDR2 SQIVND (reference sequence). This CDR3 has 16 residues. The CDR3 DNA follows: TGTGCCAGTAGCCAGACTTCTTCCTCTGGGGCCAACGTCCTGACTTTC. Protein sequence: CASSQTSSSGANVLTF.

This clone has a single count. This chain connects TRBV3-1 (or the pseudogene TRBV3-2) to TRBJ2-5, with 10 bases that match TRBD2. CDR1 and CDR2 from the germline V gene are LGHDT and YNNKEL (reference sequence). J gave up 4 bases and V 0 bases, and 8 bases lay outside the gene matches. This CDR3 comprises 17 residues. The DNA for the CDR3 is TGTGCCAGCAGCCAAGAGTGGCTAGCGGGAGTTCGAGAGACCCAGTACTTC. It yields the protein CASSQEWLAGVRETQYF.

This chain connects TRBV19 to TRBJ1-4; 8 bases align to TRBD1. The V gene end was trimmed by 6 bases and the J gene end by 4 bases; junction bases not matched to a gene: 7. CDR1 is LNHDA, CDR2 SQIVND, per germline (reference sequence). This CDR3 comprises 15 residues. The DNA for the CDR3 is TGTGCCAGTAGGGTCCTGGACAGGGATAATGAAAAACTGTTTTTT. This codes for CASRVLDRDNEKLFF.

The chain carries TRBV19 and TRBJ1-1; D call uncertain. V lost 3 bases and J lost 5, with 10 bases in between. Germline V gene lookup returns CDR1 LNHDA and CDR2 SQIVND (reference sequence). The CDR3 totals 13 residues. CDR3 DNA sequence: TGTGCCAGTAGTATTTCGGGGAGAACTGAAGCTTTCTTT. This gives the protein CASSISGRTEAFF. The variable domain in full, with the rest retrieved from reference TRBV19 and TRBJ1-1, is DGGITQSPKYLFRKEGQNVTLSCEQNLNHDAMYWYRQDPGQGLRLIYYSQIVNDFQKGDIAEGYSVSREKKESFPLTVTSAQKNPTAFYLCASSISGRTEAFFGQGTRLTVV.

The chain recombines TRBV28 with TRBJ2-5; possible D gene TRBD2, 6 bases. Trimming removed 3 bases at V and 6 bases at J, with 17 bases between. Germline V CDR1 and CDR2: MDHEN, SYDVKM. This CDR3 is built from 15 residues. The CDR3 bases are TGTGCCAGCAGTTTGGGAATCGGGAGTAGAAAGACCCAGTACTTC. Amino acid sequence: CASSLGIGSRKTQYF.

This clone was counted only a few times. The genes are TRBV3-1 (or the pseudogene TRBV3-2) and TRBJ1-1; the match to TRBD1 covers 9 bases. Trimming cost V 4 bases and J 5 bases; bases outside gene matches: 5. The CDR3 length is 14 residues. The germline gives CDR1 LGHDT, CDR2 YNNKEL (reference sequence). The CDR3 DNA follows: TGTGCCAGCAGCCCAACAGGGGGCAAAACTGAAGCTTTCTTT. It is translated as CASSPTGGKTEAFF.

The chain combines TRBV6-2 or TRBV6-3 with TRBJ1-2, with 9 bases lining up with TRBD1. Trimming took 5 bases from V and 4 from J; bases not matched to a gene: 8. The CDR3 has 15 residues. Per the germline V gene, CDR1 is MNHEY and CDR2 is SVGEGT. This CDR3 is CASSRRQGDIYGYTF. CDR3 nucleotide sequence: TGTGCCAGCAGTCGTAGACAGGGGGATATCTATGGCTACACCTTC.

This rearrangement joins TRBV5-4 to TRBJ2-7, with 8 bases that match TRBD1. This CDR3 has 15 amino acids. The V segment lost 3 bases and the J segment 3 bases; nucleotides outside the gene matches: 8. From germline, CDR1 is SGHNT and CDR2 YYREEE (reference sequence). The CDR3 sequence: CASSWAPGTGYEQYF. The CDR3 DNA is TGTGCCAGCAGCTGGGCCCCCGGGACAGGCTACGAGCAGTACTTC. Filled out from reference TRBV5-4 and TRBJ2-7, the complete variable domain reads ETGVTQSPTHLIKTRGQQVTLRCSSQSGHNTVSWYQQALGQGPQFIFQYYREEENGRGNFPPRFSGLQFPNYSSELNVNALELDDSALYLCASSWAPGTGYEQYFGPGTRLTVT.

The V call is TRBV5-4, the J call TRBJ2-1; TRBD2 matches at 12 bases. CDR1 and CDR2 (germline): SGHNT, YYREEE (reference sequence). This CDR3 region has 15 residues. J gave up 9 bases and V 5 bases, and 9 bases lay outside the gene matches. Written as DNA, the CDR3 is TGTGCCAGCAGTTCTCCGGGACTAGCGGGTGTTGAGCAGTTCTTC. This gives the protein CASSSPGLAGVEQFF.

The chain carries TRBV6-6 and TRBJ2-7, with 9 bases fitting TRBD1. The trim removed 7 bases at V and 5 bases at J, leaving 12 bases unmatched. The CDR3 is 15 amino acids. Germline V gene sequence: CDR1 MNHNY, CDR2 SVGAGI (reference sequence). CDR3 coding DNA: TGTGCCAGCACTTTTTTCGGGACAGGGCATAACGAGCAGTACTTC. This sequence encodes CASTFFGTGHNEQYF.

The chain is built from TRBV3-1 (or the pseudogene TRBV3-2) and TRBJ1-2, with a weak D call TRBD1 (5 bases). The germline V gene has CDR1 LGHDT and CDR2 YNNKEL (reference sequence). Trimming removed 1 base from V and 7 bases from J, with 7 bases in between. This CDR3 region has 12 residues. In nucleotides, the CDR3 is TGTGCCAGCAGCCAAGTCGGGGGTGGCTACACCTTC. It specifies CASSQVGGGYTF.

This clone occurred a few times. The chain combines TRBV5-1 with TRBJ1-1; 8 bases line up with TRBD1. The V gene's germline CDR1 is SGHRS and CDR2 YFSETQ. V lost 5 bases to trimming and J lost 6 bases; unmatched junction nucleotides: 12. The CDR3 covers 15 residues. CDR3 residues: CASRTGVGRSAEAFF. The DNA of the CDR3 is TGCGCCAGCAGGACAGGGGTCGGTAGAAGTGCTGAAGCTTTCTTT.

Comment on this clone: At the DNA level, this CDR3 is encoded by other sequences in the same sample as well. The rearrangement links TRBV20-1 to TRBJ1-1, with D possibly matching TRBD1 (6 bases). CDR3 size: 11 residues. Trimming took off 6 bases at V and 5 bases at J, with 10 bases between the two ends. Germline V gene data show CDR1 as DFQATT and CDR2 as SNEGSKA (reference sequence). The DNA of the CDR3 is TGCAGTGCCAGGGGAGGGACTGAAGCTTTCTTT. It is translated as CSARGGTEAFF.